This passage covers 13 T cell receptor beta chains from one sample sequenced in a study of cytomegalovirus exposure and HLA in healthy donors. Researchers ran the PCR with 60 Vbeta and 13 Jbeta primers. Only in-frame clones appear in the TCRdb table, and some are missing; sequencing was by immunoSEQ multiplex PCR. The data contain about 100,000 clones, around 80% of them seen just once; the ten biggest clones take up about 0.79%. The source material was PBMCs. The receptors were gathered from an older woman in good health and CMV-seronegative.

The chain employs TRBV18 and TRBJ1-1, with D possibly matching TRBD1 (6 bases). The germline V and J ends were trimmed by 2 bases and 0 bases, with 13 bases remaining between them. The CDR3 is 16 residues long. The germline V gene has CDR1 KGHSH and CDR2 LQKENI. CDR3 nucleotides: TGTGCCAGCTCACCAAGGACAGCCGATTTGAACACTGAAGCTTTCTTT. It codes for CASSPRTADLNTEAFF. Variable domain in full (rest from reference TRBV18 and TRBJ1-1): NAGVMQNPRHLVRRRGQEARLRCSPMKGHSHVYWYRQLPEEGLKFMVYLQKENIIDESGMPKERFSAEFPKEGPSILRIQQVVRGDSAAYFCASSPRTADLNTEAFFGQGTRLTVV.

This chain uses TRBV10-3 with TRBJ1-2; no firm D call. CDR1 and CDR2 (germline): ENHRY, SYGVKD. This CDR3 spans 12 amino acids. Between the trimmed V and J ends, which lost 6 bases and 2 bases, there was a span of 7 bases. CDR3 nucleotide sequence: TGTGCCATCAGATCCGCGAACTATGGCTACACCTTC. This gives the protein CAIRSANYGYTF.

This clone showed up just a few times. The chain recombines TRBV5-1 with TRBJ1-2; 8 bases match TRBD1. The V segment lost 5 bases and the J segment 3 bases; nucleotides outside the gene matches: 3. Germline loops: CDR1 SGHRS, CDR2 YFSETQ. The CDR3 loop spans 13 amino acids. The CDR3 coding sequence is TGCGCCAGCAGTCTGACAGGGGACTATGGCTACACCTTC. Amino acids: CASSLTGDYGYTF.

The rearrangement links TRBV5-1 to TRBJ2-3, with 8 bases aligning to TRBD2. This CDR3 has 17 amino acids. Germline assignment: CDR1 SGHRS and CDR2 YFSETQ. J gave up 4 bases and V 0 bases, and 10 bases lay outside the gene matches. This chain's CDR3 is CASSLAPAGDSADTQYF. Here the CDR3 DNA reads TGCGCCAGCAGCTTGGCTCCAGCGGGGGACTCCGCAGATACGCAGTATTTT.

This rearrangement joins TRBV7-9 to TRBJ2-7; 14 nucleotides agree with TRBD2. This CDR3 spans 17 amino acids. The trim removed 1 base at V and 2 bases at J, leaving 4 bases unmatched. Per germline, CDR1 SEHNR and CDR2 FQNEAQ (reference sequence). CDR3: CASSLGTSGRLAYEQYF. As DNA, the CDR3 is TGTGCCAGCAGCTTAGGGACTAGCGGGAGGTTGGCCTACGAGCAGTACTTC.

The chain has TRBV9 and TRBJ2-3; 10 bases map to TRBD2. V shed 3 bases, J shed 4 bases, and the junction held 8 bases outside the gene matches. CDR3 size: 16 residues. Per germline, CDR1 SGDLS and CDR2 YYNGEE. The CDR3 is CASSAQSSGRPDTQYF. The CDR3 bases are TGTGCCAGCAGCGCCCAATCTAGCGGGAGACCAGATACGCAGTATTTT.

This sequence joins TRBV28 and TRBJ1-1; D is perhaps TRBD1 (5 bases). V gave up 2 bases and J gave up 3 bases, with 10 bases separating them. Germline CDR1 is MDHEN and CDR2 is SYDVKM. This CDR3 contains 14 residues. In nucleotides, the CDR3 is TGTGCCAGCAGTTTACCCTCGGGGGACACTGAAGCTTTCTTT. This translates into CASSLPSGDTEAFF.

The chain combines TRBV6-6 with TRBJ2-7; possibly TRBD1 for D (6 bases). The CDR3 totals 14 residues. Trimming took 5 bases from V and 2 from J, leaving 13 bases between them. Germline V gene sequence: CDR1 MNHNY, CDR2 SVGAGI (reference sequence). The CDR3 DNA sequence: TGTGCCAGCAGTGGATTAGGGGACACCTACGAGCAGTACTTC. Protein: CASSGLGDTYEQYF.

This clone was recorded once. The conserved phenylalanine or tryptophan is not found at the CDR3 terminus, so this likely reflects a read error. This chain connects TRBV4-1 to TRBJ2-7, with a possible D match to TRBD2 (6 bases). The CDR3 extends over 15 amino acids. The V and J ends lost 3 bases and 0 bases respectively, with 12 bases between them. The germline CDR1 and CDR2 sequences are MGHRA and YSYEKL. The DNA for the CDR3 is TGCGCCAGCAGCCAGCGGGACTCGACCTCCTACGAGCAGTACCTC. It specifies CASSQRDSTSYEQYL.

The V and J genes are TRBV6-1 and TRBJ1-4, with 7 bases identical to TRBD1. In germline, CDR1 is MNHNS, CDR2 SASEGT. This CDR3 comprises 16 residues. Trimming removed 4 bases from V and 8 bases from J; junction bases left unmatched: 13. This chain's CDR3 is CASSASRDSLWEKLFF. The CDR3, as DNA: TGTGCCAGCAGTGCTTCCCGGGACAGTCTTTGGGAAAAACTGTTTTTT.

The rearrangement uses TRBV23-1 and TRBJ2-7; the match to TRBD1 covers 10 bases. TRBV23-1 is filed as an ORF, its function uncertain. The ends lost 3 bases at V and 5 bases at J; junction bases unmatched: 7. This CDR3 has 15 amino acids. The CDR3 protein is CASSHEDRGNNEQYF. In DNA, the CDR3 is TGCGCCAGCAGTCACGAGGACAGGGGGAACAACGAGCAGTACTTC.

This rearrangement joins TRBV6-1 to TRBJ2-5, with a weak D call TRBD1 (6 bases). The V end lost 5 bases, the J end lost 5 bases, and 9 bases lay between the germline ends. Germline-derived CDR1 and CDR2 are MNHNS and SASEGT. The length of the CDR3 is 12 residues. CDR3 sequence: CASSQGFETQYF. The CDR3, as DNA: TGTGCCAGCAGTCAGGGGTTTGAGACCCAGTACTTC.

CDR3 sequence reads: CASSKTGPNQPQHF. The DNA for the CDR3 is TGTGCCAGCAGTAAAACAGGGCCCAATCAGCCCCAGCATTTT. The rearrangement links TRBV28 to TRBJ1-5, with D tentatively TRBD1 (6 bases). CDR1 and CDR2 (germline): MDHEN, SYDVKM. CDR3 size: 14 residues. V was shortened by 5 bases and J by 3 bases, with 11 bases between the two germline ends.